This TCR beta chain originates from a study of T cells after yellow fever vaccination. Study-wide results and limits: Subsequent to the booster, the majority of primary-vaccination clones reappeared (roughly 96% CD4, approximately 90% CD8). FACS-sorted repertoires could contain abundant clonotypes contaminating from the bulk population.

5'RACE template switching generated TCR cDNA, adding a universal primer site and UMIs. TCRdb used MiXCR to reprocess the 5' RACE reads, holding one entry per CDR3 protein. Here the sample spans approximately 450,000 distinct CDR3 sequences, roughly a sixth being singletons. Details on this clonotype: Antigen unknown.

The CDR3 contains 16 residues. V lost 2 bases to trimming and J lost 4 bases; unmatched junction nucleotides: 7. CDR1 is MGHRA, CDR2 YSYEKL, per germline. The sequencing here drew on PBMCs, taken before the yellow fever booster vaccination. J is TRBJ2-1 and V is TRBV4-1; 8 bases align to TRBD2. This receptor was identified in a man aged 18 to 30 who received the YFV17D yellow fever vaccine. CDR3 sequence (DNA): TGCGCCAGCAGCCAATCACCGGGACTAGGATACAATGAGCAGTTCTTC. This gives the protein CASSQSPGLGYNEQFF.